The 18 T cell receptor beta chains below all came from one sample that was sequenced in a study of T-cell reconstitution after alpha-beta-depleted transplantation in children. Preparation of the TCRbeta library used unique molecular identifiers. TCRdb processed the PCR reads anew with MiXCR; each CDR3 protein has one entry. Here the sample spans about 240,000 distinct CDR3 sequences, about a quarter being singletons. Sequenced here: PBMCs, sampled before TCRalphabeta/CD19-depleted stem cell transplant. These receptors originate from a girl aged 2 to 9 with Fanconi anemia, due to receive a stem cell transplant.

This clonotype was observed many times. This chain connects TRBV20-1 to TRBJ2-7; weak D call: TRBD1 (5 bases). The ends were cut back, 3 bases at V and 4 bases at J, with 13 bases in the middle. This CDR3 has 13 residues. Germline V gene data show CDR1 as DFQATT and CDR2 as SNEGSKA (reference sequence). In DNA form, the CDR3 reads TGCAGTGCTAGTCAGTCAGGGATATACGAGCAGTACTTC. Its translation is CSASQSGIYEQYF.

Ten or more counts support this clonotype. This chain connects TRBV5-1 to TRBJ1-1; D possibly corresponds to TRBD1 (6 bases). Trimming cost V 4 bases and J 1 base, with 11 bases left between them. Germline lookup yields CDR1 SGHRS and CDR2 YFSETQ. The CDR3 is 14 residues long. Written as DNA, the CDR3 is TGCGCCAGCAGCCAGGACAGATCGAACACTGAAGCTTTCTTT. Its protein product is CASSQDRSNTEAFF.

This clonotype was counted a few times. The rearrangement links TRBV29-1 to TRBJ2-7; 8 bases map to TRBD2. The V and J ends lost 5 bases and 1 base, in that order; junction bases with no gene match: 4. CDR3 length: 13 amino acids. Germline CDR1 reads SQVTM; CDR2 reads ANQGSEA. The CDR3: CSVPVAGSYEQYF. In DNA form, the CDR3 reads TGCAGCGTTCCCGTAGCGGGGTCCTACGAGCAGTACTTC.

To note about this clonotype: The missing conserved phenylalanine or tryptophan at the end of this CDR3 makes a read error likely. This chain connects TRBV7-9 to TRBJ2-4, with D perhaps TRBD2 (5 bases). The V and J ends lost 3 bases and 0 bases respectively, with 9 bases between them. Germline CDR1 reads SEHNR; CDR2 reads FQNEAQ (reference sequence). The CDR3 has 15 amino acids. The CDR3 bases are TGTGCCAGCAGCTTTAAGGACTTAGCCAAAAACATTCAGTACTAC. It translates to CASSFKDLAKNIQYY.

This chain uses TRBV6-1 with TRBJ2-7; 9 nucleotides align to TRBD1. The CDR3 is 16 residues long. The V gene end was trimmed by 2 bases and the J gene end by 3 bases; junction bases not matched to a gene: 8. Germline V CDR1 and CDR2: MNHNS, SASEGT. Here the CDR3 reads CASSEMGTGSVYEQYF. The CDR3 coding sequence is TGTGCCAGCAGTGAAATGGGGACAGGGTCCGTCTACGAGCAGTACTTC.

This clonotype was counted ten times or more. The V gene is TRBV12-3 or TRBV12-4, the J gene TRBJ2-7; the D call may be TRBD1 or TRBD2 (5 bases each). The CDR3 is made up of 15 amino acids. V was pared by 3 bases and J by 9 bases, with 21 bases between. The DNA of the CDR3 is TGTGCCAGCAGTTTGGCCGCGACTACTGAGAGGGGGCAGTACTTC. Amino acid sequence: CASSLAATTERGQYF.

This clonotype was seen at least ten times. The J gene is TRBJ2-1, the V gene TRBV21-1; the tabulated D call, TRBD1, remains unverified against the DNA. TRBV21-1 is labeled a pseudogene. This CDR3 contains 17 residues. The CDR3: CASSKARLSQDYNEQFF. In DNA, the CDR3 is TGTGCCAGCAGCAAAGCGCGTCTTTCACAGGATTACAATGAGCAGTTCTTC.

The V gene is TRBV7-2, the J gene TRBJ2-7; tentative D call: TRBD1 (6 bases). V lost 5 bases to trimming and J lost 3 bases, with 17 bases between them. This CDR3 has 15 amino acids. CDR1 SGHTA and CDR2 FQGNSA come from the germline V gene. CDR3: CASSQMGARGYEQYF. The CDR3 nucleotides are TGTGCCAGCAGCCAAATGGGGGCGAGAGGCTACGAGCAGTACTTC.

This clonotype was observed many times. This rearrangement joins TRBV28 to TRBJ2-1, with TRBD1 matching 7 bases. Per the germline V gene, CDR1 is MDHEN and CDR2 is SYDVKM. This CDR3 spans 12 amino acids. V shed 4 bases and J 12 bases; nucleotides not matched to a gene: 6. In nucleotides, the CDR3 is TGTGCCAGCAGTTCGGACAGGATTGGGCAGTTCTTC. This codes for CASSSDRIGQFF.

The CDR3 spells CASSEYFASGRGNTGELFF. DNA for the CDR3: TGTGCCAGCAGTGAATATTTCGCTAGCGGGAGGGGGAACACCGGGGAGCTGTTTTTT. The V and J genes are TRBV25-1 and TRBJ2-2; TRBD2 agrees at 12 bases. The ends lost 0 bases at V and 1 base at J; junction bases unmatched: 6. The CDR3 runs 19 residues. Germline V lookup: CDR1 MGHDK, CDR2 SYGVNS.

This clonotype was counted many times. The J gene is TRBJ2-1, the V gene TRBV20-1; 10 positions match TRBD2. Germline V gives CDR1 DFQATT, CDR2 SNEGSKA (reference sequence). V gave up 3 bases and J gave up 0 bases; unmatched junction bases: 2. This CDR3 has 15 amino acids. CDR3: CSARASGSSYNEQFF. In DNA, the CDR3 is TGCAGTGCTAGGGCTAGCGGGAGCTCCTACAATGAGCAGTTCTTC.

The chain joins TRBV5-1 to TRBJ2-7; no definite D call. Germline CDR1 and CDR2: SGHRS and YFSETQ. The CDR3 contains 15 residues. Deletions cut 4 bases from V and 0 bases from J, with 14 bases between. The CDR3 reads CASSASSKFSYEQYF. CDR3 sequence (DNA): TGCGCCAGCAGCGCCTCGTCTAAGTTCTCCTACGAGCAGTACTTC.

V usage is TRBV6-5 and J usage is TRBJ2-5; D remains unclear. This CDR3 has 13 amino acids. V lost 2 bases and J 5 bases, leaving 9 bases between the germline ends. From germline, CDR1 is MNHEY and CDR2 SVGAGI. This chain's CDR3 is CASSYLFGETQYF. CDR3 DNA: TGTGCCAGCAGTTACCTCTTCGGGGAGACCCAGTACTTC.

This sequence joins TRBV20-1 and TRBJ1-2, with 9 nucleotides matching TRBD1. CDR1 and CDR2 from the germline V gene are DFQATT and SNEGSKA (reference sequence). The CDR3 covers 19 residues. With V trimmed by 5 bases and J by 2 bases, 21 bases remained unmatched. The CDR3 is CSAPHPTDRGIRGNYGYTF. The CDR3 region has the DNA TGCAGTGCTCCCCATCCCACGGACAGGGGAATCCGGGGGAACTATGGCTACACCTTC.

This clonotype has ten or more counts. The chain carries TRBV20-1 and TRBJ2-5; maybe TRBD1 (6 bases). In germline, CDR1 is DFQATT, CDR2 SNEGSKA (reference sequence). Trimming removed 3 bases from V and 2 bases from J, with 13 bases in between. The CDR3 is made up of 14 amino acids. DNA for the CDR3: TGCAGTGCTAGTCTGGGACACCAACAAGAGACCCAGTACTTC. This encodes CSASLGHQQETQYF.

Many counts were recorded for this clonotype. V gene TRBV12-3 or TRBV12-4 combines with J gene TRBJ2-5, with a possible D match to TRBD2 (6 bases). With 5 bases removed from V and 2 bases from J, the gap between germline ends came to 15 bases. The CDR3 runs to 15 residues. The CDR3 nucleotides are TGTGCCAGCAGTACCCCCCGACTAGGGCAAGAGACCCAGTACTTC. This sequence encodes CASSTPRLGQETQYF.

This clonotype was counted at least ten times. The chain recombines TRBV27 with TRBJ1-2; no definite D call. The CDR3 covers 13 residues. Germline CDR1 reads MNHEY; CDR2 reads SMNVEV (reference sequence). Between the trimmed V and J ends, which lost 3 bases and 2 bases, there was a span of 7 bases. The CDR3 nucleotides read TGTGCCAGCAGTTTCGCAAGGAACTATGGCTACACCTTC. This translates into CASSFARNYGYTF.

J is TRBJ1-1 and V is TRBV6-1, with D possibly TRBD1 on 6 matching bases. The CDR3 length is 16 residues. CDR1 MNHNS and CDR2 SASEGT come from the germline V gene. Trimming took off 6 bases at V and 5 bases at J, with 22 bases between the two ends. CDR3 sequence reads: CASRGHGRGVGTEAFF. Here the CDR3 DNA reads TGTGCCAGCAGGGGACACGGAAGGGGGGTGGGGACTGAAGCTTTCTTT.